This T cell receptor (beta chain) was captured by sequencing in a study of T-cell memory formation after mild COVID-19. TCRdb called the 5' RACE reads again in MiXCR, with one record for every CDR3 protein. The sample records a few hundred thousand distinct CDR3 sequences, approximately 14% being singletons. The V end lost 1 base, the J end lost 4 bases, and 11 bases lay between the germline ends. This CDR3 region has 14 residues. Germline CDR1 is GTSNPN and CDR2 is SVGIG (reference sequence). The receptor comes from a man between 18 and 35 years old who had mild COVID-19 (a few samples of this study predate the infection). Cell type and time point are not known. The chain joins TRBV30 to TRBJ1-5; D ambiguous. The sample comprised PBMCs or a T cell subset sorted from them (not recorded which). In nucleotides, the CDR3 is TGTGCCTGGAGTGGGGGTCTTAGAAATCAGCCCCAGCATTTT. Amino acids: CAWSGGLRNQPQHF. The variable domain in full, completed from reference TRBV30 and TRBJ1-5, reads SQTIHQWPATLVQPVGSPLSLECTVEGTSNPNLYWYRQAAGRGLQLLFYSVGIGQISSEVPQNLSASRPQDRQFILSSKKLLLSDSGFYLCAWSGGLRNQPQHFGDGTRLSIL.